What follows describes a single T cell receptor (beta chain). These data originate in a study of T-cell reconstitution after alpha-beta-depleted transplantation in children. Researchers prepared the TCRbeta library using unique molecular identifiers, the study reports. From the PCR reads, TCRdb called clonotypes with MiXCR, one entry per CDR3 protein. This table holds 200,000 to 250,000 distinct CDR3 sequences, about 9.2% found once. This clonotype originated in a human donor who donated a stem cell graft to a child with acute lymphoblastic leukemia. The specimen comprised PBMCs from the stem cell graft donor, sampled from the stem cell graft.

The CDR3 is CSARATATNYGYTF. The CDR3, as DNA: TGCAGTGCTAGAGCGACGGCGACTAACTATGGCTACACCTTC. V usage is TRBV20-1 and J usage is TRBJ1-2; D not certain. CDR1 DFQATT and CDR2 SNEGSKA come from the germline V gene (reference sequence). This CDR3 contains 14 residues. V was clipped by 1 base and J by 0 bases, with 9 bases between them.